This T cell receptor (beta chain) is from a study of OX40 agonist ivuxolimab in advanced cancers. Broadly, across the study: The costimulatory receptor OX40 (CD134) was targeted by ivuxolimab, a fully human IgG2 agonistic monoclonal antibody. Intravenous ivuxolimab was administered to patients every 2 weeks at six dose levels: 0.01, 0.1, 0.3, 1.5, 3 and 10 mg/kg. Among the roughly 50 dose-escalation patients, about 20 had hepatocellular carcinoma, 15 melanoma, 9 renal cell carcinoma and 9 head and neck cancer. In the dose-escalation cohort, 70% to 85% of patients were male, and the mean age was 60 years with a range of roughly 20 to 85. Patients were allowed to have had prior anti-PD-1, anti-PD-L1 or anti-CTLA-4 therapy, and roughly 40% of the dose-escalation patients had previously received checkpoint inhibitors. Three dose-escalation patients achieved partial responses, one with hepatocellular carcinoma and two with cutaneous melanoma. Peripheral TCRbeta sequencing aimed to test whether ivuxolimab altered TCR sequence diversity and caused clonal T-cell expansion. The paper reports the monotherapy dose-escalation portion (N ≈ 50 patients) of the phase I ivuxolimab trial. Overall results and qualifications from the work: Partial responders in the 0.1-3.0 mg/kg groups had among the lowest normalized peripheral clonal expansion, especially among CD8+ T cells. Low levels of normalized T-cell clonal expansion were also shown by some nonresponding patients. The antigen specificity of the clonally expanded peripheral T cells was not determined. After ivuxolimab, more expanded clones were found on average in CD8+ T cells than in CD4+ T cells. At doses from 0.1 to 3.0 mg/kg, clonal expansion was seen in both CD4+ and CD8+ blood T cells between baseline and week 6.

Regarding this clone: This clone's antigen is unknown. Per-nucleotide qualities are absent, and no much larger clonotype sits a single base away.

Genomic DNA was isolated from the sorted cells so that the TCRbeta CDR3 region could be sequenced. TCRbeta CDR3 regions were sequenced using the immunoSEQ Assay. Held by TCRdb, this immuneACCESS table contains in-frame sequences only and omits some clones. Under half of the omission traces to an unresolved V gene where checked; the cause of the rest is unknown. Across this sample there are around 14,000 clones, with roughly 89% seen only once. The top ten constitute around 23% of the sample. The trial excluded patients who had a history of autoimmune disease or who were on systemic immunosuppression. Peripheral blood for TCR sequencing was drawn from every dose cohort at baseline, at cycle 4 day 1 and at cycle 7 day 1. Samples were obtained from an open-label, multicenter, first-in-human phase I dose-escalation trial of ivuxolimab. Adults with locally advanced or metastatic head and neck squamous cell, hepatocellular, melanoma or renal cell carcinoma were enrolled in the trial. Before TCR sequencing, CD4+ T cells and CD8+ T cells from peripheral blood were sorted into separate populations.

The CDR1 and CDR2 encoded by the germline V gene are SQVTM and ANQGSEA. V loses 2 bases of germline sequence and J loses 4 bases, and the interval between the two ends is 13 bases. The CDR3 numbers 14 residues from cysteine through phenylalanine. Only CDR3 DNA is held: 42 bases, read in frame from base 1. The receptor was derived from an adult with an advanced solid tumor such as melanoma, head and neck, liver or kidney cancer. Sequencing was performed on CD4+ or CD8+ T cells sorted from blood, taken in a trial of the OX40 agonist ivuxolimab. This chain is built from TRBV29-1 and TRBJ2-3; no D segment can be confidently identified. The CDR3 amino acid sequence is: CSVELMAQPDTQYF. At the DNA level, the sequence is TGCAGCGTTGAATTAATGGCTCAACCAGATACGCAGTATTTT.